Presented here are 10 T cell receptor beta chains from one specimen sequenced in a study of T-cell memory formation after mild COVID-19. TCRdb re-analysed the 5' RACE reads in MiXCR, keeping a single row per CDR3 protein. The sample holds 110,000 or so distinct CDR3 sequences, 22% seen once. Sample: PBMCs or a T cell subset sorted from them (not recorded which). The receptors derive from a young man who had mild COVID-19 (a few samples of this study predate the infection). Cell type and time point are not known.

In its sample, this clonotype was seen a few times. V usage is TRBV6-2 or TRBV6-3 and J usage is TRBJ1-5; 9 nucleotides agree with TRBD1. The CDR3 extends over 14 amino acids. With V trimmed by 5 bases and J by 6 bases, 5 bases remained unmatched. Germline V gene sequence: CDR1 MNHEY, CDR2 SVGEGT. The CDR3 spells CASSRDRARQPQHF. DNA of the CDR3: TGTGCCAGCAGTCGGGACAGGGCGCGTCAGCCCCAGCATTTT.

This clonotype was seen a handful of times. The J gene is TRBJ2-2, the V gene TRBV7-3, with a possible D match to TRBD1 (6 bases). V dropped 4 bases and J dropped 3 bases, with 18 bases sitting between them. The CDR3 length is 17 residues. In germline, CDR1 is SGHTA, CDR2 FQGTGA. The CDR3 sequence is CASSSHTPRGDTGELFF. The CDR3 nucleotides are TGTGCCAGCAGCTCGCACACCCCCAGGGGAGACACCGGGGAGCTGTTTTTT.

This clonotype was recorded many times. This sequence joins TRBV5-1 and TRBJ1-1; the D is unclear. This CDR3 is 15 amino acids long. The germline CDR1 and CDR2 sequences are SGHRS and YFSETQ. Trimming shortened V by 3 bases and J by 4 bases, and 16 bases separated the two germline ends. The CDR3 region has the DNA TGCGCCAGCAGCTCTAGGGCCCCAGCGATCACTGAAGCTTTCTTT. Residues: CASSSRAPAITEAFF.

This chain uses TRBV7-9 with TRBJ2-5; D perhaps matches TRBD1 (5 bases). The CDR3 loop spans 13 amino acids. V shed 8 bases and J shed 4 bases, with 14 bases lying between them. Per germline, CDR1 SEHNR and CDR2 FQNEAQ (reference sequence). The CDR3 reads CASRPQGGETQYF. The CDR3 DNA is TGTGCCAGCCGCCCTCAGGGTGGAGAGACCCAGTACTTC. The entire variable domain, with the rest obtained from reference TRBV7-9 and TRBJ2-5, is as follows: DTGVSQNPRHKITKRGQNVTFRCDPISEHNRLYWYRQTLGQGPEFLTYFQNEAQLEKSRLLSDRFSAERPKGSFSTLEIQRTEQGDSAMYLCASRPQGGETQYFGPGTRLLVL.

The rearrangement joins TRBV14 to TRBJ2-7; a weak D match, TRBD1 (6 bases). V was cut by 11 bases and J by 2 bases, with 16 bases left in between. The CDR3 length is 13 residues. CDR1 and CDR2 from the germline V gene are SGHDN and FVKESK. The CDR3 nucleotides are TGTGCCGCACAGGACAGATTAGCCTACGAGCAGTACGTC. Protein product: CAAQDRLAYEQYV.

This clonotype was detected only a few times. V gene TRBV12-3 or TRBV12-4 combines with J gene TRBJ2-7, with D uncertain. V dropped 6 bases and J dropped 3 bases, with 12 bases sitting between them. The CDR3 is made up of 13 amino acids. CDR3 protein: CASSAGTRYEQYF. The CDR3 DNA is TGTGCCAGCAGCGCCGGCACACGCTACGAGCAGTACTTC.

The chain carries TRBV5-4 and TRBJ2-3, with D possibly matching TRBD2 (6 bases). The CDR3 loop spans 15 amino acids. V lost 0 bases, J lost 4 bases, and 12 bases lay in between. Germline V gene sequence: CDR1 SGHNT, CDR2 YYREEE (reference sequence). The CDR3, as DNA: TGTGCCAGCAGCTTGGCCGGAGCGGGTGCAGATACGCAGTATTTT. This translates into CASSLAGAGADTQYF.

The table lists this clonotype with many counts. The chain uses TRBV20-1 and TRBJ2-3; 11 nucleotides line up with TRBD2. Germline V gene lookup returns CDR1 DFQATT and CDR2 SNEGSKA (reference sequence). V was clipped by 3 bases and J by 5 bases; unmatched bases: 7. This CDR3 comprises 15 residues. CDR3 loop: CSARELAGGKDTQYF. CDR3 sequence (DNA): TGCAGTGCTAGGGAATTAGCGGGGGGGAAAGATACGCAGTATTTT.

The chain is built from TRBV5-1 and TRBJ2-7, with 9 bases matching TRBD1. The germline V gene has CDR1 SGHRS and CDR2 YFSETQ. The CDR3 spans 20 residues. Trimming cost V 0 bases and J 2 bases; bases outside gene matches: 18. DNA of the CDR3: TGCGCCAGCAGCTTGGCCCGGGGGCCTATGGGGACAGGGTCGACCTACGAGCAGTACGTC. Translation gives CASSLARGPMGTGSTYEQYV.

This clonotype was observed a few times. In nucleotides, the CDR3 is TGTGCCAGCAGTCCTTCGATGGCCACGCTCTACGAGCAGTACTTC. It is translated as CASSPSMATLYEQYF. The genes are TRBV12-3 or TRBV12-4 and TRBJ2-7; D is unclear. This CDR3 has 15 residues. V was clipped by 5 bases and J by 3 bases, with 17 bases between them.